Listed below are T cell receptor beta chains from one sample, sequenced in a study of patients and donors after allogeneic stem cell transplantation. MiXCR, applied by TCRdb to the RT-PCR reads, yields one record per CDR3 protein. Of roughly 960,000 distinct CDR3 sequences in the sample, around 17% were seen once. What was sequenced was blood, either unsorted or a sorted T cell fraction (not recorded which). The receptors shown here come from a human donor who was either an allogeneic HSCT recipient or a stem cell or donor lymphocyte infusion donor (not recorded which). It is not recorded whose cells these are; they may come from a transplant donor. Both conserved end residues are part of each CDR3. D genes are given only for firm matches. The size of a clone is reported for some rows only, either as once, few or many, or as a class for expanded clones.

CAIGSGTDTQYF | TGTGCCATCGGCTCAGGGACAGATACGCAGTATTTT | TRBJ2-3 | few | 12 | TRBV10-3 | NA
CAISIAGTSAYEQYF | TGTGCCATCAGTATCGCCGGGACATCTGCCTACGAGCAGTACTTC | TRBJ2-7 | NA | 15 | TRBV10-3 | NA
CAWSTQGMGNTEAFF | TGTGCCTGGAGTACTCAGGGAATGGGGAACACTGAAGCTTTCTTT | TRBJ1-1 | NA | 15 | TRBV30 | NA
CASSSLGGADEQFF | TGTGCCAGCAGCTCACTCGGGGGGGCGGATGAGCAGTTCTTC | TRBJ2-1 | few | 14 | TRBV5-5 | TRBD2
CASSSPRGGNTEAFF | TGTGCCAGCAGCTCCCCCCGAGGGGGGAACACTGAAGCTTTCTTT | TRBJ1-1 | NA | 15 | TRBV7-3 | NA
CATSEGLHNEQFF | TGTGCCACCAGTGAGGGATTGCACAATGAGCAGTTCTTC | TRBJ2-1 | few | 13 | TRBV24-1 | NA
CASSRDLFLYEQYF | TGTGCCAGCAGCCGGGACCTTTTCCTATACGAGCAGTACTTC | TRBJ2-7 | few | 14 | TRBV7-9 | NA
CATSDLELAGNHNEQFF | TGTGCCACCAGTGATTTGGAACTAGCGGGGAATCACAATGAGCAGTTCTTC | TRBJ2-1 | few | 17 | TRBV24-1 | TRBD2
CASRPTSRETQYF | TGTGCCAGCAGACCCACTAGTCGGGAGACCCAGTACTTC | TRBJ2-5 | NA | 13 | TRBV28 | NA
CASSYSGLETQYF | TGTGCCAGCAGTTATTCGGGTCTGGAGACCCAGTACTTC | TRBJ2-5 | NA | 13 | TRBV28 | NA
CASSPDRDKNIQYF | TGTGCCAGCAGTCCAGATCGTGATAAAAACATTCAGTACTTC | TRBJ2-4 | many | 14 | TRBV12-3/TRBV12-4 | NA